One sample yielded the 28 T cell receptor beta chains listed below, sequenced in a study of CD8 T cells in Susac syndrome. Reverse transcription of roughly 0.5 to 1 ug RNA was performed with random hexamers. TCRdb independently ran MiXCR on the immunoSEQ multiplex PCR reads; one entry per CDR3 protein. The sample carries approximately 110,000 distinct CDR3 sequences, 90% to 95% recorded once. The sample taken for sequencing was CD4+ T cells from PBMCs. The receptors shown here come from a human donor in good health.

This sequence joins TRBV27 and TRBJ2-7; D not resolved. The V gene lost 4 bases and the J gene lost 0 bases, with 13 bases spanning the gap. This CDR3 has 15 residues. Germline CDR1 is MNHEY and CDR2 is SMNVEV (reference sequence). CDR3 DNA: TGTGCCAGCAGTTCCGACACGACCCCCTCCTACGAGCAGTACTTC. It codes for CASSSDTTPSYEQYF.

The V gene is TRBV29-1, the J gene TRBJ1-1; D not resolved. The CDR3 runs to 17 residues. With 4 bases removed from V and 2 bases from J, the gap between germline ends came to 23 bases. CDR1 and CDR2 (germline): SQVTM, ANQGSEA. CDR3 amino acids: CSVAKDWSWGDNTEAFF. CDR3 coding DNA: TGCAGCGTTGCCAAGGACTGGTCATGGGGAGATAACACTGAAGCTTTCTTT.

The gene calls are TRBV20-1 and TRBJ1-3; possibly TRBD1 for D (5 bases). Germline CDR1 and CDR2: DFQATT and SNEGSKA (reference sequence). CDR3 size: 13 residues. The V gene lost 2 bases and the J gene lost 4 bases, with 9 bases spanning the gap. The CDR3 coding sequence is TGCAGTGCTAGACAGGGACCGGGAAACACCATATATTTT. Translated, it gives CSARQGPGNTIYF.

The chain recombines TRBV5-1 with TRBJ2-2; no definite D call. The V end was cut by 4 bases, the J end by 2 bases, with 12 bases between. There are 15 residues in the CDR3. Germline V lookup: CDR1 SGHRS, CDR2 YFSETQ. The CDR3 spells CASSDGLGNTGELFF. CDR3 sequence (DNA): TGCGCCAGCAGCGACGGGCTGGGAAACACCGGGGAGCTGTTTTTT.

The V and J genes are TRBV3-1 and TRBJ2-3; no firm D call. The germline V gene has CDR1 LGHDT and CDR2 YNNKEL (reference sequence). The CDR3 length is 15 residues. V lost 1 base, J lost 3 bases, and 11 bases lay in between. For the CDR3, the DNA is TGTGCCAGCAGCCAAGGGGCAGTACAGACAGATACGCAGTATTTT. Translation gives CASSQGAVQTDTQYF.

This clonotype came up a few times. V and J are TRBV3-1 and TRBJ1-2; D uncertain. The germline gives CDR1 LGHDT, CDR2 YNNKEL (reference sequence). V lost 0 bases to trimming and J lost 5 bases, with 10 bases between them. This CDR3 has 14 amino acids. The CDR3 nucleotides are TGTGCCAGCAGCCAAGATACCAGTGGTTATGGCTACACCTTC. Translation gives CASSQDTSGYGYTF. Full variable domain (remainder filled in from reference TRBV3-1 and TRBJ1-2): DTAVSQTPKYLVTQMGNDKSIKCEQNLGHDTMYWYKQDSKKFLKIMFSYNNKELIINETVPNRFSPKSPDKAHLNLHINSLELGDSAVYFCASSQDTSGYGYTFGSGTRLTVV.

This clonotype appeared a single time. The chain links TRBV7-2 to TRBJ2-1, with unresolved D. The CDR3 is made up of 13 amino acids. Germline V lookup: CDR1 SGHTA, CDR2 FQGNSA. Deletions cut 4 bases from V and 1 base from J, with 5 bases between. The CDR3 nucleotides read TGTGCCAGCAGCTCCTATTCCTACAATGAGCAGTTCTTC. This translates into CASSSYSYNEQFF.

This clonotype was detected only once. This sequence joins TRBV20-1 and TRBJ2-5; 8 positions match TRBD1. CDR1 DFQATT and CDR2 SNEGSKA come from the germline V gene (reference sequence). Trimming at V came to 3 bases and at J to 4 bases, leaving 13 bases not matched to a gene. CDR3 length: 16 amino acids. CDR3 residues: CSASDHFRTGRETQYF. CDR3 bases: TGCAGTGCTAGTGACCACTTCCGGACAGGGCGAGAGACCCAGTACTTC.

CDR3 sequence: CATSKPGQDHYNEQFF. CDR3 DNA: TGTGCCACCAGCAAGCCGGGACAGGATCATTACAATGAGCAGTTCTTC. This chain uses TRBV15 with TRBJ2-1, with 8 bases aligning to TRBD1. The V and J ends lost 4 bases and 4 bases, in that order; junction bases with no gene match: 9. The germline gives CDR1 LNHNV, CDR2 YYDKDF (reference sequence). This CDR3 spans 16 amino acids.

The V and J genes are TRBV23-1 and TRBJ2-5; D might be TRBD1 or TRBD2, each matching 5 bases. Being an ORF, TRBV23-1 has a function that is uncertain. There are 16 residues in the CDR3. The V and J ends lost 0 bases and 5 bases respectively, with 16 bases between them. The CDR3 DNA is TGCGCCAGCAGTCAATCAAGGGGACCCCAAGCGGAGACCCAGTACTTC. As protein: CASSQSRGPQAETQYF.

Only one count was recorded for this clonotype. V usage is TRBV5-1 and J usage is TRBJ2-5, with D maybe TRBD1 (6 bases). The CDR3 contains 15 residues. The germline V gene has CDR1 SGHRS and CDR2 YFSETQ. Trimming took 4 bases from V and 4 from J, leaving 17 bases between them. CDR3 region: CASSGVPEGGETQYF. Written as DNA, the CDR3 is TGCGCCAGCAGCGGCGTGCCCGAAGGGGGAGAGACCCAGTACTTC.

The chain combines TRBV7-9 with TRBJ2-6; no clear D gene. The CDR3 totals 14 residues. Germline V lookup: CDR1 SEHNR, CDR2 FQNEAQ (reference sequence). V was shortened by 6 bases and J by 0 bases, with 6 bases between the two germline ends. The DNA for the CDR3 is TGTGCCAGCAGTTCTAACTCTGGGGCCAACGTCCTGACTTTC. It translates to CASSSNSGANVLTF. The variable domain in full, completed from reference TRBV7-9 and TRBJ2-6, reads DTGVSQNPRHKITKRGQNVTFRCDPISEHNRLYWYRQTLGQGPEFLTYFQNEAQLEKSRLLSDRFSAERPKGSFSTLEIQRTEQGDSAMYLCASSSNSGANVLTFGAGSRLTVL.

This chain uses TRBV5-6 with TRBJ1-2, with TRBD1 matching over 8 bases. V was pared by 4 bases and J by 6 bases, with 8 bases of the junction left unmatched. Germline lookup yields CDR1 SGHDT and CDR2 YYEEEE. This CDR3 region has 14 residues. For the CDR3, the DNA is TGTGCCAGCAGCGCACGGACAGGGAGGCATGGCTACACCTTC. This gives the protein CASSARTGRHGYTF. The full variable domain, in which reference TRBV5-6 and TRBJ1-2 provide the parts outside the CDR3, is DAGVTQSPTHLIKTRGQQVTLRCSPKSGHDTVSWYQQALGQGPQFIFQYYEEEERQRGNFPDRFSGHQFPNYSSELNVNALLLGDSALYLCASSARTGRHGYTFGSGTRLTVV.

This chain links TRBV6-5 with TRBJ2-3; the match to TRBD2 covers 13 bases. Germline V gives CDR1 MNHEY, CDR2 SVGAGI. CDR3 length equals 17 residues. V was pared by 2 bases and J by 3 bases, with 5 bases of the junction left unmatched. The CDR3 nucleotides are TGTGCCAGCAGTTACAGACCGGGACTAGCGGGGACAGATACGCAGTATTTT. It yields the protein CASSYRPGLAGTDTQYF.

The CDR3 sequence is CASSLQGDEQFF. The CDR3 DNA reads as TGTGCCAGCAGCTTGCAGGGTGATGAGCAGTTCTTC. The chain uses TRBV7-9 and TRBJ2-1; TRBD1 is a possible D gene (5 bases). CDR1 is SEHNR, CDR2 FQNEAQ, per germline (reference sequence). V gave up 3 bases and J gave up 8 bases, with 8 bases separating them. The CDR3 length is 12 residues.

This chain's CDR3 is CASSLARVSGGYTF. The DNA for the CDR3 is TGCGCCAGCAGCTTGGCCAGGGTCAGCGGTGGCTACACCTTC. The chain couples TRBV5-1 to TRBJ1-2; possibly TRBD1 for D (5 bases). The germline V and J ends were trimmed by 0 bases and 7 bases, with 13 bases remaining between them. There are 14 residues in the CDR3. Germline V CDR1 and CDR2: SGHRS, YFSETQ.

The J gene is TRBJ1-1, the V gene TRBV6-5; D gene unclear. Trimming removed 4 bases from V and 4 bases from J, with 13 bases in between. This CDR3 contains 14 residues. Germline V gene data show CDR1 as MNHEY and CDR2 as SVGAGI. The CDR3 loop is CASSSRTVSTEAFF. CDR3 sequence (DNA): TGTGCCAGCAGTTCCAGGACGGTGAGCACTGAAGCTTTCTTT.

The rearrangement uses TRBV7-2 and TRBJ2-3; TRBD1 is a possible D gene (6 bases). This CDR3 is 14 amino acids long. The V gene lost 5 bases and the J gene lost 7 bases, with 16 bases spanning the gap. Per the germline V gene, CDR1 is SGHTA and CDR2 is FQGNSA. CDR3 amino acids: CASSQGRAENTQYF. DNA of the CDR3: TGTGCCAGCAGCCAGGGGAGAGCAGAGAATACGCAGTATTTT.

The rearrangement links TRBV20-1 to TRBJ1-4; D not certain. V was shortened by 8 bases and J by 0 bases, with 10 bases between the two germline ends. The germline V gene encodes CDR1 DFQATT and CDR2 SNEGSKA (reference sequence). The CDR3 length is 13 residues. CDR3 in DNA: TGCAGTTCGGTGACCGCAACTAATGAAAAACTGTTTTTT. Its translation: CSSVTATNEKLFF.

This chain uses TRBV30 with TRBJ1-2; D not resolved. Germline values: CDR1 GTSNPN, CDR2 SVGIG (reference sequence). The CDR3 has 14 amino acids. Trimming removed 0 bases from V and 4 bases from J, with 12 bases in between. The CDR3 loop is CAWSVGVRGYGYTF. CDR3 coding DNA: TGTGCCTGGAGTGTTGGGGTTAGAGGCTATGGCTACACCTTC.

The chain links TRBV3-1 to TRBJ2-1; D unresolved. V gave up 1 base and J gave up 8 bases, with 21 bases separating them. The CDR3 spans 17 residues. Germline CDR1 is LGHDT and CDR2 is YNNKEL (reference sequence). The CDR3 region is CASSQVQDLYRIDEQFF. In DNA, the CDR3 is TGTGCCAGCAGCCAAGTTCAGGACCTGTATCGGATCGATGAGCAGTTCTTC.

The chain combines TRBV18 with TRBJ2-5; no reliable D call. Trimming stripped 2 bases from V and 0 bases from J, with 7 bases between. This CDR3 is 14 amino acids long. Germline V gene data show CDR1 as KGHSH and CDR2 as LQKENI. This chain's CDR3 is CASSPINDQETQYF. The CDR3 DNA reads as TGTGCCAGCTCACCAATAAACGACCAAGAGACCCAGTACTTC.

The chain links TRBV7-2 to TRBJ2-1; the match to TRBD2 covers 9 bases. The length of the CDR3 is 16 residues. Germline trimming cut 2 bases from V and 2 bases from J; bases unmatched to any gene: 4. Germline V lookup: CDR1 SGHTA, CDR2 FQGNSA. CDR3 nucleotide sequence: TGTGCCAGCAGCTTACAAGGGACTAGCCCCTACAATGAGCAGTTCTTC. Its translation: CASSLQGTSPYNEQFF.

The chain is built from TRBV20-1 and TRBJ2-7, with TRBD2 matching over 7 bases. Germline-derived CDR1 and CDR2 are DFQATT and SNEGSKA (reference sequence). CDR3 length: 12 amino acids. With V trimmed by 5 bases and J by 2 bases, 3 bases remained unmatched. The CDR3 bases are TGCAGTGCTCGGGGGAGGGCCTACGAGCAGTACTTC. Its translation: CSARGRAYEQYF.

The rearrangement links TRBV20-1 to TRBJ1-2; D not resolved. The V gene's germline CDR1 is DFQATT and CDR2 SNEGSKA (reference sequence). The length of the CDR3 is 14 residues. V was pared by 1 base and J by 4 bases, with 13 bases between. The CDR3 sequence: CSARAPAVPYGYTF. The DNA for the CDR3 is TGCAGTGCTAGAGCGCCGGCAGTACCCTATGGCTACACCTTC.

The V and J genes are TRBV5-1 and TRBJ1-2; TRBD1 might be the D (6 bases). There are 15 residues in the CDR3. Germline CDR1 and CDR2: SGHRS and YFSETQ. Trimming removed 0 bases from V and 5 bases from J, with 14 bases in between. The CDR3 DNA sequence: TGCGCCAGCAGCTTGGCGGGCAGGGGTGAATATGGCTACACCTTC. Its protein product is CASSLAGRGEYGYTF.

The chain uses TRBV7-2 and TRBJ1-1, with D hard to call. The CDR3 sequence is 14 residues long. In germline, CDR1 is SGHTA, CDR2 FQGNSA. V was trimmed by 3 bases and J by 1 base, leaving 9 bases between them. The CDR3 nucleotides read TGTGCCAGCAGCTTTGCGGCGGGGAACACTGAAGCTTTCTTT. As protein: CASSFAAGNTEAFF.

The chain joins TRBV5-6 to TRBJ1-1; 10 positions agree with TRBD1. J lost 1 base, V lost 2 bases, and 5 bases had no gene match. CDR1 is SGHDT and CDR2 is YYEEEE in the germline V gene. CDR3 size: 16 residues. CDR3 sequence reads: CASSLGTGASNTEAFF. The CDR3 DNA reads as TGTGCCAGCAGCTTAGGGACAGGGGCTTCGAACACTGAAGCTTTCTTT. Complete variable domain (other parts from reference TRBV5-6 and TRBJ1-1): DAGVTQSPTHLIKTRGQQVTLRCSPKSGHDTVSWYQQALGQGPQFIFQYYEEEERQRGNFPDRFSGHQFPNYSSELNVNALLLGDSALYLCASSLGTGASNTEAFFGQGTRLTVV.